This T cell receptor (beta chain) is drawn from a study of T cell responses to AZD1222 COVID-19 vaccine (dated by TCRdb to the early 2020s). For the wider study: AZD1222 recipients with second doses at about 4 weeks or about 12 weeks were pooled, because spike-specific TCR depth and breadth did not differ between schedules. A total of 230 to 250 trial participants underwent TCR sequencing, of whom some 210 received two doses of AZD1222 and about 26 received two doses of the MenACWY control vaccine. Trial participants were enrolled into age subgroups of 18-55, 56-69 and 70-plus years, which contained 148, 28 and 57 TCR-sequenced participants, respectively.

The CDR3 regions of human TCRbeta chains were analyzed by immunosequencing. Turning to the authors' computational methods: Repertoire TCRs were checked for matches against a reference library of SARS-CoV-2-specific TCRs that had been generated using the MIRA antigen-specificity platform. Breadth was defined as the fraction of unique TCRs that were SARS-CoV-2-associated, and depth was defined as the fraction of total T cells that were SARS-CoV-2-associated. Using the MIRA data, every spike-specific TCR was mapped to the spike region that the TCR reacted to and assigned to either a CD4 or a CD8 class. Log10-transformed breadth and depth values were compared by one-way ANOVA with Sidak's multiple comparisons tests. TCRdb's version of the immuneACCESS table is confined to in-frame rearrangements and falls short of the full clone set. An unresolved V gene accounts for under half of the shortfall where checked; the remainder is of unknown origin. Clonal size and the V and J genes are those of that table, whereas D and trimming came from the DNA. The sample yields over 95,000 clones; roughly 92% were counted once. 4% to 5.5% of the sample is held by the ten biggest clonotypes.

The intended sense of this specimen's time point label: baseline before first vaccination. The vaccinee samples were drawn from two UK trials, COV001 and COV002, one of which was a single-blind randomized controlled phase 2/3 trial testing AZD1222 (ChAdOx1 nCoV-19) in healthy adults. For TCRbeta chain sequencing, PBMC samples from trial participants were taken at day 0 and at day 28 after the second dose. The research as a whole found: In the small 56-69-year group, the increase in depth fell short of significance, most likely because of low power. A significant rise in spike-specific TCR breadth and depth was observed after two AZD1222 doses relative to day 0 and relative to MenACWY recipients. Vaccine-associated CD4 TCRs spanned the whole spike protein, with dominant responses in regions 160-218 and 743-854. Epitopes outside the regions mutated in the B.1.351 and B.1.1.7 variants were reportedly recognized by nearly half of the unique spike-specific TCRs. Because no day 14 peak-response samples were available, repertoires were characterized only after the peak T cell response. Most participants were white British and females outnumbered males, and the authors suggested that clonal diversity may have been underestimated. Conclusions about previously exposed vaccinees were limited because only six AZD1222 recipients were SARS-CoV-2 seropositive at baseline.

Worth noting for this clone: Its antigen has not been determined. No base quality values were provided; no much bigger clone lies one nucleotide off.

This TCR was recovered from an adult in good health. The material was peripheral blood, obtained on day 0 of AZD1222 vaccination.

In nucleotides, the sequence is TGTGCCAGCAGCTCAAATACAGGGGGCGATAATTCACCCCTCCACTTT. It codes for CASSSNTGGDNSPLHF. The chain joins TRBV7-9 to TRBJ1-6; TRBD1 agrees with 9 junctional bases. CDR1 and CDR2 are read off the germline V gene (reference sequence) as SEHNR and FQNEAQ. The CDR3 sequence holds 16 residues, the cysteine and phenylalanine included. Only CDR3 DNA is held: 48 bases, read in frame from base 1. Trimming takes 4 bases off V and 5 bases off J; junction bases not matched to a gene: 6.